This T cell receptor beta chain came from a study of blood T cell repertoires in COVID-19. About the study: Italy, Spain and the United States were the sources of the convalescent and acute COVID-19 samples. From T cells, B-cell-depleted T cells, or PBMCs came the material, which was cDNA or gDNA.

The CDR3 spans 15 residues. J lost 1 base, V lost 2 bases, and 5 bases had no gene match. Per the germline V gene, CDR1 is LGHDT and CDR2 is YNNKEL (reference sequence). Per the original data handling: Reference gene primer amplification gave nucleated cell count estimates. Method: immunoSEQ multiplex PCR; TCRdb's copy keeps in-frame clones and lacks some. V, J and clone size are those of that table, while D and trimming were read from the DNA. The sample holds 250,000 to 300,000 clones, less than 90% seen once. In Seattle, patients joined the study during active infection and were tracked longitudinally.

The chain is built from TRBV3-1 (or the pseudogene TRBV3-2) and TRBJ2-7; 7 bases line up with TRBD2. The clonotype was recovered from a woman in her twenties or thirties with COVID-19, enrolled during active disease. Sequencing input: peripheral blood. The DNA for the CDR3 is TGTGCCAGCAGCCAACCTGCTAGCGGATCCTACGAGCAGTACTTC. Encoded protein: CASSQPASGSYEQYF.